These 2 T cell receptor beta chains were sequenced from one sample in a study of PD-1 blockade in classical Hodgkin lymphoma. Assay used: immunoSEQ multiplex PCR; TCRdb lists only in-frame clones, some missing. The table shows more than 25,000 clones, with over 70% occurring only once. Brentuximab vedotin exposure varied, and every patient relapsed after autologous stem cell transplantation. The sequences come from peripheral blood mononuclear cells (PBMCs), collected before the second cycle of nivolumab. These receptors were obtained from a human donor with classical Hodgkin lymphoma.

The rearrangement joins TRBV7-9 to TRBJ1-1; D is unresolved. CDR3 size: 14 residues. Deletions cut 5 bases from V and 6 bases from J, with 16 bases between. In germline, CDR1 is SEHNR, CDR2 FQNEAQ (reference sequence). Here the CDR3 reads CASSPDYEVAEAFF. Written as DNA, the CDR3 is TGTGCCAGCAGCCCCGATTATGAGGTAGCTGAAGCTTTCTTT.

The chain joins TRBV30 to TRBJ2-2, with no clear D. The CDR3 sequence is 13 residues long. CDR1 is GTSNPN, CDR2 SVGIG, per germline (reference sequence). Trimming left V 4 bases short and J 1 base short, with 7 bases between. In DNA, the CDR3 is TGTGCCTGGAAATTGCAGAACACCGGGGAGCTGTTTTTT. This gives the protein CAWKLQNTGELFF.